This is a list of T cell receptor beta chains from one sample in a study of shared clonotypes between healthy human individuals. TCRdb keeps only in-frame clones here, not all; method: immunoSEQ multiplex PCR. The data hold some 1.5 million clones, with around 95% observed a single time. The sequenced sample was naive CD4+ T cells sorted from blood. These receptors were collected from a man younger than 45 in good health. Each CDR3 is given with its conserved first and last residue. D genes are given only for firm matches. The size of a clone is reported for some rows only, either as once, few or many, or as a class for expanded clones.

j_call clone_size d_call v_call cdr3_nt cdr3_aa
TRBJ2-7 NA NA TRBV30 TGTGCCTGGAGTGTAGAGACAGAGAGAAACTTC CAWSVETERNF
TRBJ2-5 NA NA TRBV11-2 TGTGCCAGCAGCCAAGGGGCAGGGAGCGGTGGACAAGAGACCCAGTACTTC CASSQGAGSGGQETQYF
TRBJ2-7 NA NA TRBV7-2 TGTGCCAGCAGCTCCTCGTACGGCGAGCAGTACTTC CASSSSYGEQYF
TRBJ2-1 NA TRBD2 TRBV6-5 TGTGCCAGCAGCAAAGCGGGGGTCTACAATGAGCAGTTCTTC CASSKAGVYNEQFF
TRBJ2-1 NA TRBD2 TRBV6-5 TGTGCCAGCAGTGGGACTAGCGGGATTAGCGATGAGCAGTTCTTC CASSGTSGISDEQFF
TRBJ2-7 NA NA TRBV28 TGTGCCACCAACGCCCCTCCGGGACACACATACGAGCAGTACTTC CATNAPPGHTYEQYF
TRBJ2-7 once TRBD1 TRBV28 TGTGCCAGCAGGAGACCGGGACAGCTCTCCTACGAGCAGTACTTC CASRRPGQLSYEQYF
TRBJ1-3 NA NA TRBV15 TGTGCCACCAGCAGAGATCACAGGGGAAACACCATATATTTT CATSRDHRGNTIYF
TRBJ1-1 NA NA TRBV30 TGTGCCTGGAGGGGGACCATGAACACTGAAGCTTTCTTT CAWRGTMNTEAFF
TRBJ2-5 NA NA TRBV5-1 TGCGCCAGCAGTGGGGACCTGGAGACCCAGTACTTC CASSGDLETQYF
TRBJ1-5 NA NA TRBV5-5 TGTGCCAGCAGAATCGGGCCCTATAGCAATCAGCCCCAGCATTTT CASRIGPYSNQPQHF
TRBJ2-1 NA TRBD2 TRBV7-3 TGTGCCAGCAGCTTATTGGGACTAGCCTACAATGAGCAGTTCTTC CASSLLGLAYNEQFF
TRBJ1-2 NA NA TRBV29-1 TGCAGCGTAGAAGATAACTATGGCTACACCTTC CSVEDNYGYTF
TRBJ2-2 once NA TRBV25-1 TGTGCCAGCAGCCTCCAGGGTACGCACACCGGGGAGCTGTTTTTT CASSLQGTHTGELFF
TRBJ2-5 NA NA TRBV5-1 TGCGCCAGCACCCAACAAGAGACCCAGTACTTC CASTQQETQYF
TRBJ1-4 NA NA TRBV29-1 TGCAGCGCGAGTGGCCTGGGGGCGAGTAATGAAAAACTGTTTTTT CSASGLGASNEKLFF
TRBJ2-6 NA NA TRBV7-2 TGTGCCAGCAGCCCCCGGCGACTAGTTTCCCAGGCCAACGTCCTGACTTTC CASSPRRLVSQANVLTF
TRBJ1-1 NA NA TRBV19 TGTGCCAGTAGTATAGCACACATGAACACTGAAGCTTTCTTT CASSIAHMNTEAFF
TRBJ2-6 NA NA TRBV5-4 TGTGCCAGCAGCTCGGGAGCTGCCAGCTCTGGGGCCAACGTCCTGACTTTC CASSSGAASSGANVLTF
TRBJ2-3 NA NA TRBV5-4 TGTGCCAGCAGCGACCCCACAGGGCCAGATACGCAGTATTTT CASSDPTGPDTQYF
TRBJ2-1 NA NA TRBV28 TGTGCCAGCAGACCGGGACTCCGGGATGAGCAGTTCTTC CASRPGLRDEQFF
TRBJ1-2 NA TRBD1 TRBV19 TGTGCCAGTAGTACGGCCGGACAGGGTGTTGGCTACACCTTC CASSTAGQGVGYTF
TRBJ2-7 NA NA TRBV10-2 TGCGCCAGCAAAAATTCAGGGGGAGGGGAGCAGTACTTC CASKNSGGGEQYF
TRBJ2-3 once TRBD2 TRBV28 TGTGCCAGCAGTTCGACTAGCGGGATAACCTGGACAGATACGCAGTATTTT CASSSTSGITWTDTQYF
TRBJ1-4 NA TRBD1 TRBV7-9 TGTGCCAGCAGCCGAGGACAGGGGTATGAAAAACTGTTTTTT CASSRGQGYEKLFF
TRBJ2-2 NA NA TRBV5-1 TGCGCCAGCAGCGGCTCCGGGACAAACCTGGGGGAGCTGTTTTTT CASSGSGTNLGELFF
TRBJ2-2 NA TRBD1 TRBV4-3 TGCGCCAGCAGCCAAGGAGGGACAGGGGAAACCGGGGAGCTGTTTTTT CASSQGGTGETGELFF
TRBJ2-3 once TRBD2 TRBV6-1 TGTGCCAGCAGTGAAAGGGTACTAGCGACCACAGATACGCAGTATTTT CASSERVLATTDTQYF
TRBJ1-4 NA NA TRBV18 TGTGCCAGCTCACCACTCCCGGGAAATGAAAAACTGTTTTTT CASSPLPGNEKLFF
TRBJ2-1 NA TRBD2 TRBV9 TGTGCCAGCAGCCCGAGGACTAGCGGGTTCTCCTACAATGAGCAGTTCTTC CASSPRTSGFSYNEQFF
TRBJ2-4 NA TRBD1 TRBV5-1 TGCGCCAGCAGCTCCCGTGGGACAGGGACACTAGCCAAAAACATTCAGTACTTC CASSSRGTGTLAKNIQYF
TRBJ2-5 NA TRBD2 TRBV4-3 TGCGCCAGCAGCCATCTAGCGGCCTCCGGGGAGACCCAGTACTTC CASSHLAASGETQYF
TRBJ2-7 NA NA TRBV7-2 TGTGCCAGCAGCTTACAGCGTTCCTACGAGCAGTACTTC CASSLQRSYEQYF
TRBJ1-5 NA NA TRBV27 TGTGCCAGCAGTCCAGGCGACAATAGCAATCAGCCCCAGCATTTT CASSPGDNSNQPQHF
TRBJ2-7 NA TRBD2 TRBV6-5 TGTGCCAGCAGTTACCCGGCTAGCGGAGCCTCCGAGCAGTACTTC CASSYPASGASEQYF
TRBJ1-2 once TRBD1 TRBV2 TGTGCCAGCACCATCAGGGACAGGGGGCCTGGCTACACCTTC CASTIRDRGPGYTF
TRBJ1-5 NA NA TRBV25-1 TGTGCCAGCAGTGAACTTGGAGGAGTGGAGCCCCAGCATTTT CASSELGGVEPQHF
TRBJ1-5 NA TRBD1 TRBV6-5 TGTGCCAGCAGTCTCACAGGGGGAAATCAGCCCCAGCATTTT CASSLTGGNQPQHF
TRBJ2-5 NA NA TRBV28 TGTGCCAGCAGTCCGCAGATTGCCTTTGGGAAAGAGACCCAGTACTTC CASSPQIAFGKETQYF
TRBJ2-3 NA NA TRBV7-8 TGTGCCAGCAGCATAAGGCACAACTCAGTACTAGGCACAGATACGCAGTATTTT CASSIRHNSVLGTDTQYF
TRBJ2-5 once TRBD1 TRBV6-6 TGTGCCAGCAGTTACCCCAGGGGGCTGGGGGAAGAGACCCAGTACTTC CASSYPRGLGEETQYF
TRBJ2-7 NA NA TRBV4-1 TGCGCCAGCAGCCAAGATCCCTACTACGAGCAGTACTTC CASSQDPYYEQYF
TRBJ2-1 once NA TRBV9 TGTGCCAGCAGCGTACGTACACAGGTTCATGAGCAGTTCTTC CASSVRTQVHEQFF
TRBJ1-5 NA NA TRBV28 TGTGCCAGCAGTTTATCGGAGGGGAGGGGTAATCAGCCCCAGCATTTT CASSLSEGRGNQPQHF
TRBJ1-1 NA NA TRBV5-1 TGCGCCAGCAGCTCGGAGCCAAACACTGAAGCTTTCTTT CASSSEPNTEAFF
TRBJ1-2 NA NA TRBV14 TGTGCCAGCAGCCAAGCACAGAGTAACTATGGCTACACCTTC CASSQAQSNYGYTF
TRBJ2-1 NA NA TRBV2 TGTGCCAGCAAGGCCCGGGCCTCCTCCTACAATGAGCAGTTCTTC CASKARASSYNEQFF
TRBJ1-4 once NA TRBV10-3 TGTGCCATCAGTGAGTTTCGCACACAGAATGAAAAACTGTTTTTT CAISEFRTQNEKLFF
TRBJ2-7 NA TRBD2 TRBV29-1 TGCAGCGGAGGGGACTATACCTACGAGCAGTACTTC CSGGDYTYEQYF
TRBJ1-1 NA NA TRBV7-9 TGTGCCAGCAGCTTAGCTGTGGACGGAAACACTGAAGCTTTCTTT CASSLAVDGNTEAFF
TRBJ2-7 few NA TRBV11-2 TGTGCCAGCAGCCGACCCTCCTACGAGCAGTACTTC CASSRPSYEQYF
TRBJ2-1 NA TRBD2 TRBV10-3 TGTGCCATCAGTGGCGGGAGAAACAATGAGCAGTTCTTC CAISGGRNNEQFF
TRBJ2-7 NA TRBD1 TRBV28 TGTGCCAGCAGTCCCGGTGACAGGGTGAACTACGAGCAGTACTTC CASSPGDRVNYEQYF
TRBJ2-5 NA TRBD2 TRBV7-2 TGTGCCAGCAGCTTAGGCGGGAGGGAGACCCAGTACTTC CASSLGGRETQYF
TRBJ1-6 NA NA TRBV30 TGTGCCTGGATGAGGACCAGCTCCTATAATTCACCCCTCCACTTT CAWMRTSSYNSPLHF
TRBJ2-1 once TRBD2 TRBV5-1 TGCGCCAGCAGCGGCGCGAGCGGGAGAATTAGTAATGAGCAGTTCTTC CASSGASGRISNEQFF
TRBJ2-5 NA NA TRBV7-9 TGTGCCAGCAGCTTAAAGGGGTCCGGGGAGACCCAGTACTTC CASSLKGSGETQYF